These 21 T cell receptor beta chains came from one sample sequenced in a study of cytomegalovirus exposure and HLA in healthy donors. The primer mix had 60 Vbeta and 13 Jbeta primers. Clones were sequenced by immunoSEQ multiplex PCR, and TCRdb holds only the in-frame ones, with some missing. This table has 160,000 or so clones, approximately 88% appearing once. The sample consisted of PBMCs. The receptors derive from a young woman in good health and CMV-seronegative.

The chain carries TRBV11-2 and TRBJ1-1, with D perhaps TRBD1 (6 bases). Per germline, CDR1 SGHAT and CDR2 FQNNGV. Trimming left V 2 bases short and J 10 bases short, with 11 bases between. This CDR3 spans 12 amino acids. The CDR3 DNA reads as TGTGCCAGCAGCTTATCGGACAGAAGAGCTTTCTTT. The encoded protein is CASSLSDRRAFF. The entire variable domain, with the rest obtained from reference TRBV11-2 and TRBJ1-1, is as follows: EAGVAQSPRYKIIEKRQSVAFWCNPISGHATLYWYQQILGQGPKLLIQFQNNGVVDDSQLPKDRFSAERLKGVDSTLKIQPAKLEDSAVYLCASSLSDRRAFFGQGTRLTVV.

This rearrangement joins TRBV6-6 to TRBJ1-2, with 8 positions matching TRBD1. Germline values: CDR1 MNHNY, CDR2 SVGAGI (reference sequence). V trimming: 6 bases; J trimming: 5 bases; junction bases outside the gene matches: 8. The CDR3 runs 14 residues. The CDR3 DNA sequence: TGTGCCAGCAGATTCGACAGGGGAAGGTATGGCTACACCTTC. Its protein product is CASRFDRGRYGYTF.

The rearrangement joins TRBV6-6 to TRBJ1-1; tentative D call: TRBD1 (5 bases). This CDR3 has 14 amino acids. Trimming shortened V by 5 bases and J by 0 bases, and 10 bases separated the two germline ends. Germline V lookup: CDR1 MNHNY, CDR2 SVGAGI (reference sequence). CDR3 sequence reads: CASSHNRMNTEAFF. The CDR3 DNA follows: TGTGCCAGCAGTCATAACAGGATGAACACTGAAGCTTTCTTT.

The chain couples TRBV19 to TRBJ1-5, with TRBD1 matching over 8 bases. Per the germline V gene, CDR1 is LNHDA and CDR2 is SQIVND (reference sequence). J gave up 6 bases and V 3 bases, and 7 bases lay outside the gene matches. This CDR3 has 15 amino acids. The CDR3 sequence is CASSIGQGGAQPQHF. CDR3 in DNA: TGTGCCAGTAGTATCGGACAGGGTGGGGCTCAGCCCCAGCATTTT.

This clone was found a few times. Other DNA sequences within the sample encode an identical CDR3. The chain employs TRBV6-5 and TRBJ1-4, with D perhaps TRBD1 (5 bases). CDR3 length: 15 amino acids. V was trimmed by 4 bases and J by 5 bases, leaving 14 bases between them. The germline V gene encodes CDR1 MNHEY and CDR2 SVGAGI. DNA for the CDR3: TGTGCCAGCAGTTCCATAGGGGCCCGAAATGAAAAACTGTTTTTT. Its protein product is CASSSIGARNEKLFF.

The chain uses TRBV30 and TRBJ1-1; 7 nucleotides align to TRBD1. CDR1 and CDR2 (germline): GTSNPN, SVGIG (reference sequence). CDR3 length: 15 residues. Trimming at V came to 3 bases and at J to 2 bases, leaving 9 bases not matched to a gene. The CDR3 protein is CAWRFLDRKNTEAFF. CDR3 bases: TGTGCCTGGAGATTCTTGGACAGGAAAAACACTGAAGCTTTCTTT.

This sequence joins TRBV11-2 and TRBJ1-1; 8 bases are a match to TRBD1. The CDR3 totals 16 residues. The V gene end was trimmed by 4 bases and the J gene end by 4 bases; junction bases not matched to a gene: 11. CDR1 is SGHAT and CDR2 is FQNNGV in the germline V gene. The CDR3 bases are TGTGCCAGCAGCTCGACCAGGGGGCGCGACGGCACTGAAGCTTTCTTT. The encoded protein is CASSSTRGRDGTEAFF.

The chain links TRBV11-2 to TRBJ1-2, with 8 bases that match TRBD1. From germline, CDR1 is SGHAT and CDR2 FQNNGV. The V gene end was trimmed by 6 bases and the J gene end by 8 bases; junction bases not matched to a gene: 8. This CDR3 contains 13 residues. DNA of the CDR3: TGTGCCAGCAGTCGGACAGGGTCAGCCGGCTACACCTTC. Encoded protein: CASSRTGSAGYTF.

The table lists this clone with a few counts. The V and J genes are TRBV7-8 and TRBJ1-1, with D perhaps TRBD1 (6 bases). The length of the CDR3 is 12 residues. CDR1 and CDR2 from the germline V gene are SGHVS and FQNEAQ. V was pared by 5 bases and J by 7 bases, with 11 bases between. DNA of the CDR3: TGTGCCAGCAGCCAGAAGACAGGTGAAGCTTTCTTT. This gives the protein CASSQKTGEAFF.

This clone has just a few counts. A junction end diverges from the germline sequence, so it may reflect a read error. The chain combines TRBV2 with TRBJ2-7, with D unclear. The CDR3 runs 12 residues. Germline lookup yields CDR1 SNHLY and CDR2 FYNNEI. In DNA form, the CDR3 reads TGTGCCAGCTGGGCCGTGTCCTACGGGCAGTACTTC. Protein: CASWAVSYGQYF.

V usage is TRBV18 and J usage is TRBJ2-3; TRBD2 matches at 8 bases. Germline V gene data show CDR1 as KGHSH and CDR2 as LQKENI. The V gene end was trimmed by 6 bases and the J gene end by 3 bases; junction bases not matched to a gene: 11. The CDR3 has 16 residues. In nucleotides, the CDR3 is TGTGCCAGCTCCCCAACTCAGCGGGGGTGGACAGATACGCAGTATTTT. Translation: CASSPTQRGWTDTQYF. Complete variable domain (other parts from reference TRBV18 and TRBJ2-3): NAGVMQNPRHLVRRRGQEARLRCSPMKGHSHVYWYRQLPEEGLKFMVYLQKENIIDESGMPKERFSAEFPKEGPSILRIQQVVRGDSAAYFCASSPTQRGWTDTQYFGPGTRLTVL.

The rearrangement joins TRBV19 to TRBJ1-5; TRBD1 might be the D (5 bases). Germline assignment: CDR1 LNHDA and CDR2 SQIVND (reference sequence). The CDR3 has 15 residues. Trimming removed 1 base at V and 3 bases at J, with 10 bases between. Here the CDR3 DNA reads TGTGCCAGTAGTATAGGCAGGGTCCCCAATCAGCCCCAGCATTTT. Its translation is CASSIGRVPNQPQHF.

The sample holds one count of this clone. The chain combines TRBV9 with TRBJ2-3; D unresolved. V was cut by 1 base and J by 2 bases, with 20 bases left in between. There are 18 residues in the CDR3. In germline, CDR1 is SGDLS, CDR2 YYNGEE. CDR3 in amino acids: CASSVPPGRLPATDTQYF. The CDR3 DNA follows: TGTGCCAGCAGCGTACCCCCCGGCCGACTCCCAGCCACAGATACGCAGTATTTT.

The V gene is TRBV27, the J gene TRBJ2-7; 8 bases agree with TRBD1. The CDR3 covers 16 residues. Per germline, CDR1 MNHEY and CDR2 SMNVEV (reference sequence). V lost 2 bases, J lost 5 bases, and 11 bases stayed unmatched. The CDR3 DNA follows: TGTGCCAGCAGTTTAAGTCGAGGGACAGGCAACAACGAGCAGTACTTC. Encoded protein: CASSLSRGTGNNEQYF.

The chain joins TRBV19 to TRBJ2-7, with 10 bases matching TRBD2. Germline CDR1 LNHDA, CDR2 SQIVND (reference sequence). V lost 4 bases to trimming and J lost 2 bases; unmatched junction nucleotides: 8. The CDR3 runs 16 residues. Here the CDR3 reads CASSRGLAGAPYEQYF. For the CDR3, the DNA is TGTGCCAGTAGTAGGGGGCTAGCGGGGGCCCCCTACGAGCAGTACTTC.

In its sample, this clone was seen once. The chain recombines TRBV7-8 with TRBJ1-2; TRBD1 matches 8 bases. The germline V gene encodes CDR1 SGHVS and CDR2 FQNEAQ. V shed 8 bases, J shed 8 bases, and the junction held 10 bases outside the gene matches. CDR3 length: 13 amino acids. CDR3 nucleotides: TGTGCCAGCGCGCAGGGGGCAGGTAGCGGCTACACCTTC. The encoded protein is CASAQGAGSGYTF. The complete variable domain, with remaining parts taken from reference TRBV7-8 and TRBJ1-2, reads GAGVSQSPRYKVAKRGQDVALRCDPISGHVSLFWYQQALGQGPEFLTYFQNEAQLDKSGLPSDRFFAERPEGSVSTLKIQRTQQEDSAVYLCASAQGAGSGYTFGSGTRLTVV.

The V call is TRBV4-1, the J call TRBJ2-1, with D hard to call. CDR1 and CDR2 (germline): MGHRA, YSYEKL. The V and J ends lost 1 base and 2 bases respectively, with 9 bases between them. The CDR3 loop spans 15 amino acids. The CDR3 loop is CASSQVPETYNEQFF. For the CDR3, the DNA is TGCGCCAGCAGCCAAGTACCAGAAACCTACAATGAGCAGTTCTTC.

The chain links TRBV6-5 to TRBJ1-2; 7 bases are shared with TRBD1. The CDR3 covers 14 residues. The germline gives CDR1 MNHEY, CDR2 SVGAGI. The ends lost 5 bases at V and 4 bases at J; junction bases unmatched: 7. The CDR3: CASSNRDSIYGYTF. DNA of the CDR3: TGTGCCAGCAGTAATAGGGACAGCATCTATGGCTACACCTTC.

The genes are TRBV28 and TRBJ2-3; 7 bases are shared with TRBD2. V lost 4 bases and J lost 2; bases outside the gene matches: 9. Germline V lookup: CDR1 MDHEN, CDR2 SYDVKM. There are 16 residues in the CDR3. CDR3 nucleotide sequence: TGTGCCAGCAGTTCACGCCGGCGGGGGTACACAGATACGCAGTATTTT. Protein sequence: CASSSRRRGYTDTQYF.

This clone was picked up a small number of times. The DNA for the CDR3 is TGTGCCAGCAGACAGGGGGCAGGCAACTATGGCTACACCTTC. Translation: CASRQGAGNYGYTF. V usage is TRBV27 and J usage is TRBJ1-2; 9 bases match TRBD1. The J segment lost 2 bases and the V segment lost 6 bases, leaving 4 bases of the junction unmatched. CDR3 size: 14 residues. Germline V lookup: CDR1 MNHEY, CDR2 SMNVEV (reference sequence).

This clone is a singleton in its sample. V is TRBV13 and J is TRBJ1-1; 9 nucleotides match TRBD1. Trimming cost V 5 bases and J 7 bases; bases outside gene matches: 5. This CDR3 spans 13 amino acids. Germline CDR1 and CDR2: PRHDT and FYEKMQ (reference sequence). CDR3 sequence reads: CASSATGGIEAFF. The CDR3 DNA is TGTGCCAGCAGCGCCACAGGGGGCATTGAAGCTTTCTTT. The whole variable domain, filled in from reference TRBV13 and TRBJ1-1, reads AAGVIQSPRHLIKEKRETATLKCYPIPRHDTVYWYQQGPGQDPQFLISFYEKMQSDKGSIPDRFSAQQFSDYHSELNMSSLELGDSALYFCASSATGGIEAFFGQGTRLTVV.